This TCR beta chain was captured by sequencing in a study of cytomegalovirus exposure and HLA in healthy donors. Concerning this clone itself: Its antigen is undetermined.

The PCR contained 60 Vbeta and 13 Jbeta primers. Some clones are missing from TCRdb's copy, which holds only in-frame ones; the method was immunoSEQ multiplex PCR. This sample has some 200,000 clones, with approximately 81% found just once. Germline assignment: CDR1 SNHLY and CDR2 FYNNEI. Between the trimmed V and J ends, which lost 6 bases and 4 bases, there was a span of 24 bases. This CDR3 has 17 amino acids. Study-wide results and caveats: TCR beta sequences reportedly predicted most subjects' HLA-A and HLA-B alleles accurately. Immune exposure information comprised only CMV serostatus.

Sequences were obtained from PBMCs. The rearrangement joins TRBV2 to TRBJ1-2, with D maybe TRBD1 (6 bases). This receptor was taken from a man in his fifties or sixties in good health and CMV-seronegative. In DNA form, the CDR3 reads TGTGCCAGCAGCCCATCCAGGACAGAGAAAACCAGCTATGGCTACACCTTC. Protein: CASSPSRTEKTSYGYTF.